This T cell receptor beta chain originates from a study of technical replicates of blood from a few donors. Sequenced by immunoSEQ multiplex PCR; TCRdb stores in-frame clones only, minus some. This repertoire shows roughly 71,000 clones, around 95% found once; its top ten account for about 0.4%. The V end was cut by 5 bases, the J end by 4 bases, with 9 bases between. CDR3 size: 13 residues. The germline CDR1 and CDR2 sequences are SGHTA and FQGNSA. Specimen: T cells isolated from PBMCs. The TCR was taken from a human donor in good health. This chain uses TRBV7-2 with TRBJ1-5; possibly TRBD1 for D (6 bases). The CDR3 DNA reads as TGTGCCAGCAGCCTCCAGGGGAATCAGCCCCAGCATTTT. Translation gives CASSLQGNQPQHF.